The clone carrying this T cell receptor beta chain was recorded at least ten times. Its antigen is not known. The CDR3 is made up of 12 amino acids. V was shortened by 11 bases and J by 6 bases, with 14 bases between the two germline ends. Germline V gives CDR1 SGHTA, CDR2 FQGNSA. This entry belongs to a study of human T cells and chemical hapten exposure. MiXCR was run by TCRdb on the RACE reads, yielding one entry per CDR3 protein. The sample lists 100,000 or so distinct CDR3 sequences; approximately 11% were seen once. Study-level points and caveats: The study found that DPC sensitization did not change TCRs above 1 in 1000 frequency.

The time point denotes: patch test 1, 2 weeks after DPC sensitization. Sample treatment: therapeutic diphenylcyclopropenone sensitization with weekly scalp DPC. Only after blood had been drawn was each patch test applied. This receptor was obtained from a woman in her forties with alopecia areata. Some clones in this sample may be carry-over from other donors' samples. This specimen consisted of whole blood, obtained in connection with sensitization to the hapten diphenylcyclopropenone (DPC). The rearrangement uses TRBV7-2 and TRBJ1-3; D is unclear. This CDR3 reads CAFREAENTIYF. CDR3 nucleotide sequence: TGTGCCTTTCGGGAAGCTGAAAACACCATATATTTT.